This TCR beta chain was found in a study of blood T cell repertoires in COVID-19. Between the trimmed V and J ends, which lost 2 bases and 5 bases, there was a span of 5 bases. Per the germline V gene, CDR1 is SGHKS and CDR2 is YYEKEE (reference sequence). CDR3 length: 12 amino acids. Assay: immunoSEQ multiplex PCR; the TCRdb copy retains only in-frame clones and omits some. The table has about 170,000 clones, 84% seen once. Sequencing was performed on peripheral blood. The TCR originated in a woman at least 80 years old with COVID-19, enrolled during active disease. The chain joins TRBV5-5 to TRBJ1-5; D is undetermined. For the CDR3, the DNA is TGTGCCAGCAGCTTCGGGGATCAGCCCCAGCATTTT. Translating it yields CASSFGDQPQHF.